This T cell receptor (beta chain) emerged from a study of CD8+CD57+ T cells in acquired aplastic anemia. Researchers used genomic DNA as the template to profile TCR beta VDJ and CDR3. MiXCR was run by TCRdb on the reads, yielding one entry per CDR3 protein. The repertoire includes some 150,000 distinct CDR3 sequences, 71% of them detected once, and around 45% sits in the top ten. General study points: Patients and controls were not found to differ significantly in CD8+ Simpson's diversity.

Germline V gene lookup returns CDR1 DFQATT and CDR2 SNEGSKA (reference sequence). The CDR3 totals 14 residues. The ends were cut back, 6 bases at V and 3 bases at J, with 15 bases in the middle. As concerns this clonotype: No antigen is known for it.

Patients chosen for sequencing had CD8+CD57+ cells that had expanded, as shown by flow cytometry. The sequence was obtained from a human donor with aplastic anemia. The chain employs TRBV20-1 and TRBJ2-1; D is possibly TRBD2 (6 bases). The material sequenced was sorted CD4+, CD8+, or CD8+CD57+ T cells (not recorded which) from PBMCs. CDR3 in DNA: TGCAGTGCCTACCGAGGGACTGGCTACAATGAGCAGTTCTTC. Its protein product is CSAYRGTGYNEQFF.